The 27 T cell receptor delta chains given below trace back to one sample, sequenced in a study of gamma-delta chains in newborns, infants, children. TCRdb called clones anew from the reads with CATT. Among 9,100 or so delta-chain clones listed, 1.6% were seen once. Sequencing was carried out using blood. All receptors derive from a child who was a newborn, infant or young child, either healthy, febrile or measles-vaccinated (not recorded which).

This clone is medium-sized. The sample has other DNA sequences that encode this CDR3 too. The CDR3 loop is CALGELTIPPTEYTDKLIF. The CDR3 region has the DNA TGTGCTCTTGGGGAACTAACCATCCCGCCCACGGAGTACACCGATAAACTCATCTTT. V is TRDV1 and J is TRDJ1; D uncertain. Per germline, CDR1 TSWWSYY and CDR2 QGS. V gave up 0 bases and J gave up 0 bases, with 20 bases separating them. The CDR3 loop spans 19 amino acids.

In this sample, this clone is medium-sized (0.01 to 0.1%). The sample holds other DNA sequences that translate to the same CDR3. The V gene is TRDV1, the J gene TRDJ1, with 12 bases lining up with TRDD3. This CDR3 has 21 amino acids. CDR1 and CDR2 (germline): TSWWSYY, QGS. V dropped 3 bases and J dropped 2; count of bases not matched to a gene: 19. The chain's CDR3 is CALGEHSHPFTGGYRTDKLIF. The CDR3 region has the DNA TGTGCTCTTGGGGAGCATTCCCACCCCTTTACTGGGGGATACCGGACCGATAAACTCATCTTT.

This clone turned up a few times. J is TRDJ1 and V is TRDV1, with 9 bases lining up with TRDD3. The length of the CDR3 is 24 residues. J was trimmed by 4 bases and V by 2 bases; bases with no gene match: 32. Germline assignment: CDR1 TSWWSYY and CDR2 QGS. CDR3 loop: CALGEGGHPKRGILFSGYIDKLIF. The CDR3 DNA follows: TGTGCTCTTGGGGAAGGTGGTCATCCTAAGCGGGGGATACTTTTTAGCGGGTACATCGATAAACTCATCTTT.

The V gene is TRDV1, the J gene TRDJ1; 11 bases map to TRDD3. V shed 5 bases and J 7 bases; nucleotides not matched to a gene: 21. Germline lookup yields CDR1 TSWWSYY and CDR2 QGS. This CDR3 has 19 amino acids. CDR3 in DNA: TGTGCTCTTGGGTCCCGCGGGGGATTGGCTGGGGGATACTGCGGTAAACTCATCTTT. Translation gives CALGSRGGLAGGYCGKLIF.

This clone appeared a few times. The chain combines TRDV1 with TRDJ1, with TRDD3 matching over 9 bases. V shed 0 bases and J 0 bases; nucleotides not matched to a gene: 32. Per germline, CDR1 TSWWSYY and CDR2 QGS. The length of the CDR3 is 26 residues. The CDR3 region is CALGELSPYVRSGGYYVREYTDKLIF. The CDR3 region has the DNA TGTGCTCTTGGGGAACTTTCTCCCTACGTTAGATCCGGGGGATACTACGTACGGGAGTACACCGATAAACTCATCTTT.

Worth noting for this clone: The protein TCRdb gives is from a much larger clone and does not agree with this DNA's translation at residue 11, likely a read error; the protein shown here comes from the DNA. The V call is TRDV2, the J call TRDJ1; 7 bases fit TRDD3. The CDR3 has 19 residues. Trimming cost V 3 bases and J 0 bases; bases outside gene matches: 18. Per germline, CDR1 GEAIGNYY and CDR2 EKD. This CDR3 reads CACDGRNYGGCAYTDKLIF. The DNA of the CDR3 is TGTGCCTGTGACGGCCGGAACTACGGGGGATGCGCGTACACCGATAAACTCATCTTT.

Details on this clone: It may be a read error: a sequence one base away is much more abundant. Other DNA sequences in this specimen translate into the identical CDR3. This chain links TRDV1 with TRDJ3, with D maybe TRDD3 (5 bases). The CDR3 is made up of 16 amino acids. Germline V gives CDR1 TSWWSYY, CDR2 QGS. CDR3 residues: CALGDGVPWDTRQMFF. CDR3 coding DNA: TGTGCTCTTGGGGATGGGGTCCCCTGGGACACTCGACAGATGTTTTTC.

In regard to this clone: The translation of this DNA and the TCRdb protein of a much larger clone differ at residue 4, probably owing to a read error; the protein shown here is translated from the DNA. This chain joins TRDV2 and TRDJ3, with D hard to call. Germline CDR1 reads GEAIGNYY; CDR2 reads EKD. This CDR3 comprises 17 residues. The CDR3 DNA sequence: TGTGCCTGTGGCACCACAGGACGCTCCTGGGACACCCGACAGATGTTTTTC. Its translation is CACGTTGRSWDTRQMFF.

This clone is categorized as medium-sized. V and J are TRDV2 and TRDJ1; D may be TRDD3 (6 bases). The CDR3 covers 13 residues. Trimming removed 2 bases at V and 8 bases at J, with 14 bases between. Germline CDR1 and CDR2: GEAIGNYY and EKD. This chain's CDR3 is CACDKLLGTKLIF. The CDR3 nucleotides are TGTGCCTGTGACAAGCTGCTGGGGACCAAACTCATCTTT.

The table lists this clone with a few counts. With a much larger clone just one base away, this may be a read error. At the DNA level, this CDR3 is encoded by other sequences in the same sample as well. The chain is built from TRDV1 and TRDJ1; D uncertain. Germline V gene sequence: CDR1 TSWWSYY, CDR2 QGS. The CDR3 is 16 amino acids. The CDR3 loop reads CALGEGTSRYTDKLIF. The DNA for the CDR3 is TGTGCTCTTGGGGAAGGGACCTCCCGGTACACCGATAAGCTCATCTTT.

By proportion, this clone is medium-sized. The V call is TRDV1, the J call TRDJ1, with 7 nucleotides matching TRDD3. The CDR3 runs to 17 residues. The V gene end was trimmed by 5 bases and the J gene end by 0 bases; junction bases not matched to a gene: 12. Germline V gives CDR1 TSWWSYY, CDR2 QGS. CDR3 sequence (DNA): TGTGCTCTTGGGAAGGCTCACGAGGGGGATTACACCGATAAACTCATCTTT. It codes for CALGKAHEGDYTDKLIF.

There are a few counts of this clone. An end of the junction differs from the germline gene, which may be a read error. The rearrangement links TRDV1 to TRDJ1; perhaps TRDD3 as D (7 bases). CDR3 length: 20 residues. From germline, CDR1 is TSWWSYY and CDR2 QGS. CDR3 region: CALGEPHFLRTGDGGDRLIF. The CDR3 coding sequence is TGTGCTCTTGGGGAGCCACACTTCCTCCGTACTGGGGATGGGGGCGATAGACTCATCTTT.

This clone was counted a few times. The chain combines TRDV1 with TRDJ1; 10 positions agree with TRDD3. V was pared by 2 bases and J by 0 bases, with 9 bases of the junction left unmatched. The CDR3 is made up of 18 amino acids. Germline CDR1 and CDR2: TSWWSYY and QGS. For the CDR3, the DNA is TGTGCTCTTGGGGAAGAATACGGTACTGGGGGATACACCGATAAACTCATCTTT. Translation gives CALGEEYGTGGYTDKLIF.

This clone is medium-sized in the sample. This chain uses TRDV1 with TRDJ1, with 9 nucleotides matching TRDD2. Trimming removed 0 bases from V and 0 bases from J; junction bases left unmatched: 20. The germline CDR1 and CDR2 sequences are TSWWSYY and QGS. This CDR3 is built from 22 residues. The CDR3 here is CALGELVPPSYLGGPNTDKLIF. As DNA, the CDR3 is TGTGCTCTTGGGGAACTAGTCCCGCCTTCCTACCTCGGGGGACCGAACACCGATAAACTCATCTTT.

The table lists this clone with a few counts. The TCRdb record carries a much larger clone's protein, which differs from this DNA's translation at residue 11; a read error is the likely cause, and the protein listed here is the DNA translation. The chain couples TRDV2 to TRDJ1; no definite D call. The germline V gene encodes CDR1 GEAIGNYY and CDR2 EKD. The CDR3 extends over 18 amino acids. The germline V and J ends were trimmed by 0 bases and 1 base, with 20 bases remaining between them. CDR3 in amino acids: CACDTVNLPWWSTDKLIF. The CDR3, as DNA: TGTGCCTGTGACACCGTTAATCTGCCTTGGTGGTCCACCGATAAACTCATCTTT.

This clone was observed a handful of times. TCRdb shows a much larger clone's protein in place of this DNA's translation, and the two differ at residue 7, likely through a read error; the protein shown is translated from the DNA. CDR3 DNA: TGTGCCTGTGACACGGCGGTGCCTAGCTCCTGGGACACCCGACAGATGTTTTTC. This translates into CACDTAVPSSWDTRQMFF. The chain combines TRDV2 with TRDJ3; D is uncertain. V lost 1 base to trimming and J lost 0 bases, with 12 bases between them. The CDR3 runs to 18 residues. Germline V gives CDR1 GEAIGNYY, CDR2 EKD.

Remarks on this clone: Other DNA sequences in the same sample also yield this CDR3. The chain employs TRDV1 and TRDJ1; 7 bases align to TRDD3. Germline assignment: CDR1 TSWWSYY and CDR2 QGS. V was pared by 4 bases and J by 0 bases, with 11 bases of the junction left unmatched. The CDR3 runs 17 residues. CDR3 nucleotide sequence: TGTGCTCTTGGGGCCCGGTACTGGGGACAATACACCGATAAACTCATCTTT. Protein: CALGARYWGQYTDKLIF.

This clone was observed a single time. V and J are TRDV3 and TRDJ2, with D possibly TRDD2 on 7 matching bases. TCRdb gives no J gene; it was assigned here by matching the DNA to germline. Trimming cost V 3 bases and J 7 bases, with 54 bases left between them. Germline CDR1 is TVYSNPD and CDR2 is GDNSRS (reference sequence). The CDR3 is made up of 26 amino acids. CDR3 sequence reads: CAFRGGLFNGSPTFLPYRRMVAQLFF. CDR3 DNA sequence: TGTGCCTTCCGTGGGGGGTTGTTCAACGGATCCCCAACCTTCCTTCCGTACAGGAGAATGGTAGCACAACTCTTCTTT.

This clone has only a few counts. TCRdb assigns this DNA the protein of a much larger clone, which departs from its translation at residue 11; this likely reflects a read error, and the protein shown comes from translating the DNA. The chain recombines TRDV2 with TRDJ3; TRDD3 is a possible D gene (5 bases). In germline, CDR1 is GEAIGNYY, CDR2 EKD. V lost 1 base and J 2 bases, leaving 17 bases between the germline ends. The CDR3 is made up of 19 amino acids. The CDR3 reads CACDTRGDGGPWDTRQMFF. DNA of the CDR3: TGTGCCTGTGACACTCGCGGGGACGGGGGCCCCTGGGACACCCGACAGATGTTTTTC.

Note on this clone: Distinct nucleotide sequences in the sample also encode this CDR3. The V call is TRDV1, the J call TRDJ1; 9 positions match TRDD3. Germline CDR1 reads TSWWSYY; CDR2 reads QGS. This CDR3 comprises 21 residues. Trimming removed 4 bases from V and 3 bases from J; junction bases left unmatched: 24. The DNA of the CDR3 is TGTGCTCTTGGGGGACCTGGCCCTACGGGGGGATACCCGCTTCGCCCCGATAAACTCATCTTT. It encodes CALGGPGPTGGYPLRPDKLIF.

This clone was counted between two and nine times. A read error may explain this, as a much larger clone is one base away. The DNA is omitted, as the CDR3 cannot be located on it reliably, and the CDR3 follows TCRdb's listing. In the same sample, other DNA sequences code for this CDR3. This chain connects TRDV3 to TRDJ1; the table assigns TRDD3, which was not confirmed against the DNA. The CDR3 has 17 residues if both end residues are counted. The germline V gene has CDR1 TVYSNPD and CDR2 GDNSRS (reference sequence). The CDR3 loop reads CAFGGVVLGAYTDKLIF.

By proportion, this clone is medium-sized. At the DNA level, this CDR3 is encoded by other sequences in the same sample as well. The CDR3 coding sequence is TGTGCTCTTGGGGATCCGGGGGCCTTCCTCAGGACTGGGGGTTCGTACACCGATAAACTCATCTTT. Translation: CALGDPGAFLRTGGSYTDKLIF. The chain combines TRDV1 with TRDJ1, with D tentatively TRDD3 (8 bases). V gave up 3 bases and J gave up 0 bases, with 32 bases separating them. The V gene's germline CDR1 is TSWWSYY and CDR2 QGS. The CDR3 totals 22 residues.

This clone has more than one count but fewer than ten. With a much larger clone just one base away, this may be a read error. The sample has other DNA sequences that encode this CDR3 too. The rearrangement uses TRDV2 and TRDJ3, with 7 nucleotides matching TRDD3. This CDR3 is 17 amino acids long. The germline V gene encodes CDR1 GEAIGNYY and CDR2 EKD. The CDR3, as DNA: TGTGCCTGCGACACCGCTTGGGGGACCTGGGACACCCGACAGATGTTTTTC. Translating it yields CACDTAWGTWDTRQMFF.

The V call is TRDV1, the J call TRDJ1; 12 nucleotides agree with TRDD3. The CDR3 extends over 25 amino acids. CDR1 is TSWWSYY and CDR2 is QGS in the germline V gene. With 5 bases clipped from V and 2 bases from J, the junction kept 33 bases outside the gene matches. Here the CDR3 reads CALGNHFLQGVLGDTHQEYTDKLIF. In DNA, the CDR3 is TGTGCTCTTGGGAACCACTTCCTACAGGGGGTACTGGGGGATACCCACCAGGAATATACCGATAAACTCATCTTT.

Concerning this clone itself: The amino acid sequence in TCRdb belongs to a much larger clone and departs from this DNA's translation at residue 8, likely a sequencing read error; the sequence shown is translated from the DNA. This rearrangement joins TRDV2 to TRDJ3; 8 bases map to TRDD3. V dropped 6 bases and J dropped 1; count of bases not matched to a gene: 10. Looked up from germline, CDR1 is GEAIGNYY and CDR2 is EKD. The CDR3 sequence is 18 residues long. The CDR3 DNA follows: TGTGCCTGTTCGACGGGGGATATGAGGTCCTGGGACACCCGACAGATGTTTTTC. Its translation: CACSTGDMRSWDTRQMFF.

With respect to this clone: For this DNA, TCRdb reports the protein of a much larger clone, which diverges at residue 10, most likely from a read error; the protein presented here is translated directly from the DNA. This rearrangement joins TRDV2 to TRDJ3; TRDD3 matches 12 bases. The ends lost 2 bases at V and 2 bases at J; junction bases unmatched: 3. CDR1 is GEAIGNYY, CDR2 EKD, per germline. The CDR3 runs 18 residues. The CDR3 DNA reads as TGTGCCTGTGACAGTACTGGGGGATACCCCTGGGACACCCGACAGATGTTTTTC. Its translation: CACDSTGGYPWDTRQMFF.

The sample holds a few counts of this clone. A far larger clone is only one base removed, so a read error is likely. This chain joins TRDV2 and TRDJ1; 9 bases match TRDD3. The germline V gene has CDR1 GEAIGNYY and CDR2 EKD. The CDR3 runs 14 residues. The CDR3 region is CACDVLGDTDELIF. DNA for the CDR3: TGTGCCTGTGACGTACTGGGGGACACCGATGAACTCATCTTT.